This T cell receptor beta chain was observed in a study of regulatory T cells in long-lasting Graves disease. This CDR3 has 17 amino acids. The germline V and J ends were trimmed by 4 bases and 0 bases, with 16 bases remaining between them. Germline lookup yields CDR1 LNHDA and CDR2 SQIVND (reference sequence). Time point of the sample: newly diagnosed GD, antithyroid drugs for less than 3 months. Generation of the TCR library employed RNA extracted from PBMCs. Construction of TCR beta libraries relied on iRepertoire HTBI primers and on Arm-PCR targeting CDR3 regions. One entry per CDR3 protein, called by TCRdb with MiXCR from the multiplex PCR reads. Here the sample spans 530,000 or so distinct CDR3 sequences, about 16% being singletons. This same sample was also part of a study on T cells in Graves' hyperthyroidism and ophthalmopathy. That paper adds: The patients, who ranged from 18 to 65 in age, presented with newly diagnosed hyperthyroidism lasting under 2 months. The diagnoses drew upon clinical symptoms, serum thyroxine and TRAb, thyroid ultrasound and orbital computed tomography.

The chain couples TRBV19 to TRBJ2-4; D is possibly TRBD2 (6 bases). This clonotype originated in a man aged 18 to 29 with Graves disease. Source: peripheral blood mononuclear cells (PBMCs), taken at new diagnosis, from a patient treated with antithyroid drugs. The CDR3 region has the DNA TGTGCCAGTAGTAGGGAAGCGAGCGGGCTAGCCAAAAACATTCAGTACTTC. Translating gives CASSREASGLAKNIQYF.